This T cell receptor beta chain was recovered during a study of T cell responses to AZD1222 COVID-19 vaccine. In its sample, this clone was seen a few times. Its antigen is currently unknown. Regarding the study as a whole: Nearly half of the spike-specific TCRs reportedly recognize variant regions that carry no mutations.

The assay was immunoSEQ multiplex PCR, and TCRdb's table has in-frame clones only and misses some. The table lists just over 60,000 clones, approximately 80% of them singletons, with over 11% in the top ten. This clonotype was obtained from an adult in good health. This material consisted of peripheral blood, taken on day 0 of AZD1222 vaccination.

Written as DNA, the CDR3 is TGTGCCTGGAGTTTGGGGTCAAGCACAGATACGCAGTATTTT. Translated, it gives CAWSLGSSTDTQYF. The gene calls are TRBV30 and TRBJ2-3; D unclear. Germline lookup yields CDR1 GTSNPN and CDR2 SVGIG (reference sequence). Trimming cost V 2 bases and J 0 bases, with 9 bases left between them. The CDR3 runs to 14 residues.